Listed here are 18 T cell receptor beta chains from one sample, sequenced in a study of T cells in Graves' hyperthyroidism and ophthalmopathy. RNA transcripts gave rise to amplified TCR beta CDR3 regions. HTBI primers were the set used in a first-round RT-PCR of the TCR CDR3. TCRdb called the multiplex PCR reads again in MiXCR, with one record for every CDR3 protein. The sample has more than 500,000 distinct CDR3 sequences; 46% are singletons. Material for sequencing was peripheral blood or thyroid tissue (not recorded which). These receptors were taken from an adult woman with Graves' disease, either hyperthyroidism or ophthalmopathy (not recorded which).

A note on this clonotype: A much more abundant neighbour one base away suggests this may be a read error. The gene calls are TRBV4-1 and TRBJ2-5; TRBD2 might be the D (7 bases). V lost 4 bases, J lost 4 bases, and 19 bases lay in between. There are 16 residues in the CDR3. Germline V CDR1 and CDR2: MGHRA, YSYEKL. The CDR3 region is CASSREGGRAAETQYF. CDR3 nucleotides: TGCGCCAGCAGCCGAGAGGGGGGGAGGGCCGCAGAGACCCAGTACTTC.

Of note for this clonotype: The final CDR3 position lacks the conserved phenylalanine or tryptophan, pointing to a likely read error. The DNA is left out, because the CDR3 cannot be placed on it with certainty; the CDR3 is given as TCRdb lists it. V usage is TRBV20-1 and J usage is TRBJ1-1. Germline assignment: CDR1 DFQATT and CDR2 SNEGSKA (reference sequence). The CDR3 totals 8 residues, both ends included. The CDR3 sequence: CSAQPGAG.

The V gene is TRBV9, the J gene TRBJ1-2; 8 bases line up with TRBD1. The CDR3 spans 15 residues. CDR1 is SGDLS and CDR2 is YYNGEE in the germline V gene. The trim removed 3 bases at V and 8 bases at J, leaving 12 bases unmatched. For the CDR3, the DNA is TGTGCCAGCAGCGCAGAAATGGACAGGGAAGAAGGCTACACCTTC. It specifies CASSAEMDREEGYTF.

The count of this clonotype is one. V is TRBV15 and J is TRBJ2-5; D is unclear. V was clipped by 4 bases and J by 3 bases, with 15 bases between them. The CDR3 totals 15 residues. Germline V gene lookup returns CDR1 LNHNV and CDR2 YYDKDF (reference sequence). The CDR3 sequence is CATSKGRLLKETQYF. In nucleotides, the CDR3 is TGTGCCACCAGCAAGGGAAGGCTCCTAAAAGAGACCCAGTACTTC.

The chain is built from TRBV4-3 and TRBJ2-3, with TRBD2 matching 13 bases. The CDR3 runs to 15 residues. Germline V gene sequence: CDR1 LGHNA, CDR2 YSLEER. J lost 6 bases, V lost 3 bases, and 3 bases had no gene match. CDR3 region: CASSHGLAGDDTQYF. CDR3 DNA: TGCGCCAGCAGCCACGGACTAGCGGGAGACGATACGCAGTATTTT.

This clonotype was seen more than once but under ten times. This rearrangement joins TRBV25-1 to TRBJ1-2; no firm D call. Germline V lookup: CDR1 MGHDK, CDR2 SYGVNS. This CDR3 contains 14 residues. V lost 4 bases and J lost 4, with 13 bases in between. The CDR3 here is CASSGPRTVYGYTF. DNA for the CDR3: TGTGCCAGCAGTGGGCCCAGGACCGTCTATGGCTACACCTTC.

The chain uses TRBV5-8 and TRBJ1-1; possible D gene TRBD1, 6 bases. In germline, CDR1 is SGHTS, CDR2 YDEGEE. Between the trimmed V and J ends, which lost 4 bases and 5 bases, there was a span of 21 bases. There are 16 residues in the CDR3. This CDR3 is CASSRVGGQYKTEAFF. CDR3 coding DNA: TGTGCCAGCAGCCGTGTTGGGGGGCAGTATAAAACTGAAGCTTTCTTT.

This clonotype was recorded many times. The rearrangement links TRBV24-1 to TRBJ2-2, with TRBD2 identical over 7 bases. Germline CDR1 and CDR2: KGHDR and SFDVKD. With V trimmed by 2 bases and J by 5 bases, 4 bases remained unmatched. CDR3 length: 15 amino acids. The DNA of the CDR3 is TGTGCCACCAGTGATTATAGTAGCGGGACCGGGGAGCTGTTTTTT. Protein: CATSDYSSGTGELFF.

The chain has TRBV2 and TRBJ2-7; D is tentatively TRBD1 or TRBD2 (5 bases each). Germline V gives CDR1 SNHLY, CDR2 FYNNEI. The CDR3 length is 15 residues. V shed 7 bases and J shed 2 bases, with 18 bases lying between them. CDR3 sequence (DNA): TGTGCCAGCATCCCAGAGGGGTCCGGCACCTACGAGCAGTACTTC. Amino acid sequence: CASIPEGSGTYEQYF.

This clonotype occurred a few times. The V call is TRBV7-9, the J call TRBJ1-3, with TRBD1 matching 7 bases. V lost 4 bases to trimming and J lost 0 bases; unmatched junction nucleotides: 3. Germline V gives CDR1 SEHNR, CDR2 FQNEAQ (reference sequence). This CDR3 comprises 15 residues. DNA for the CDR3: TGTGCCAGCAGCTATGACAGGGACTCTGGAAACACCATATATTTT. Protein product: CASSYDRDSGNTIYF.

This clonotype has more than one count but fewer than ten. DNA for the CDR3: TGCAGTGCTAGAGATGCCGGGACTAGTAACGACGAGCAGTACTTC. As protein: CSARDAGTSNDEQYF. The chain carries TRBV20-1 and TRBJ2-7; TRBD2 matches at 8 bases. The junction had 9 bases not matched to a gene; V was cut back by 0 bases and J by 5 bases. Germline V gene data show CDR1 as DFQATT and CDR2 as SNEGSKA (reference sequence). CDR3 length: 15 amino acids.

The chain recombines TRBV6-1 with TRBJ1-2, with D possibly matching TRBD1 (5 bases). The CDR3 has 15 amino acids. V was trimmed by 7 bases and J by 4 bases, leaving 19 bases between them. The germline CDR1 and CDR2 sequences are MNHNS and SASEGT. CDR3: CASKGTEPTGYGYTF. The CDR3, as DNA: TGTGCCAGCAAAGGGACTGAGCCGACGGGCTATGGCTACACCTTC.

The chain joins TRBV2 to TRBJ1-1; D is uncertain. The germline V gene encodes CDR1 SNHLY and CDR2 FYNNEI. The CDR3 is 12 residues long. Trimming stripped 6 bases from V and 12 bases from J, with 17 bases between. The CDR3 reads CASSSGRKRPFF. CDR3 bases: TGTGCCAGCAGCTCCGGGAGAAAACGACCTTTCTTT.

There are many counts of this clonotype. The gene calls are TRBV10-1 and TRBJ2-7, with 7 bases fitting TRBD2. The germline gives CDR1 WNHNN, CDR2 SYGVQD (reference sequence). The CDR3 runs 18 residues. Unmatched junction bases numbered 15, after V lost 2 bases and J lost 2 bases. CDR3 nucleotides: TGCGCCAGCAGTGAGGGGGGGGGGAGACAGCATTCCCCCTACGAGCAGTACTTC. It specifies CASSEGGGRQHSPYEQYF.

Comment on this clonotype: No conserved phenylalanine or tryptophan is present at the end of the CDR3, so a read error is the likely explanation. The limits of the CDR3 on the DNA are not certain, so only TCRdb's listed CDR3 is given. V is TRBV29-1 and J is TRBJ1-1; the table gives TRBD1 as D, unverified against the DNA. Germline CDR1 is SQVTM and CDR2 is ANQGSEA. The CDR3 spans 9 residues, counting both ends. The chain's CDR3 is CSVEGSLDL.

V is TRBV20-1 and J is TRBJ1-1; tentatively, D is TRBD1 (5 bases). Deletions cut 5 bases from V and 5 bases from J, with 18 bases between. Germline CDR1 DFQATT, CDR2 SNEGSKA (reference sequence). The CDR3 spans 14 residues. The chain's CDR3 is CSASPGQGTTEAFF. CDR3 bases: TGCAGTGCTTCCCCGGGGCAGGGCACGACTGAAGCTTTCTTT.

The chain couples TRBV12-3 or TRBV12-4 to TRBJ2-5; no definite D call. CDR3 size: 13 residues. Trimming took off 3 bases at V and 9 bases at J, with 14 bases between the two ends. CDR3 sequence (DNA): TGTGCCAGCAGTTTGGGGTCCCGGTCCCCCCAGTACTTC. It is translated as CASSLGSRSPQYF.

J is TRBJ2-1 and V is TRBV24-1; D is unclear. The CDR3 runs to 11 residues. V dropped 4 bases and J dropped 8 bases, with 5 bases sitting between them. CDR1 KGHDR and CDR2 SFDVKD come from the germline V gene. The CDR3 protein is CATSEFDEQFF. The CDR3 region has the DNA TGTGCCACCAGTGAGTTCGATGAGCAGTTCTTC.